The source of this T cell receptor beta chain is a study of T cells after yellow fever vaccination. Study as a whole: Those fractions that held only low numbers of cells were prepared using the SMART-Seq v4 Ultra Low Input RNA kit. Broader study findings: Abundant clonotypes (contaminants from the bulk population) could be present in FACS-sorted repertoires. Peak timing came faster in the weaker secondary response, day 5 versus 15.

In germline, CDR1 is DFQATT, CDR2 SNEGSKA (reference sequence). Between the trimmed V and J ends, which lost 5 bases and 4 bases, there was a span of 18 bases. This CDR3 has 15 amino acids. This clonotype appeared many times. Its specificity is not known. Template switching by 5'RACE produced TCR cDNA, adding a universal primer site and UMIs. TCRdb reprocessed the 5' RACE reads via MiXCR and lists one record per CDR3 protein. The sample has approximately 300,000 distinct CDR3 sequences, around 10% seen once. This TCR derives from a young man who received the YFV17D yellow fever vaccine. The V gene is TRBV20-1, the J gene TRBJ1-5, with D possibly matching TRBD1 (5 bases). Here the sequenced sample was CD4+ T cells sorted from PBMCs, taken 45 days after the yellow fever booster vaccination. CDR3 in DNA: TGCAGTGCTTGGGGCCCGGACGGAAGAAATCAGCCCCAGCATTTT. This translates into CSAWGPDGRNQPQHF.